These 21 T cell receptor beta chains share one sample of origin, sequenced in a study of T-cell memory formation after mild COVID-19. MiXCR, applied by TCRdb to the 5' RACE reads, yields one record per CDR3 protein. Of over 450,000 distinct CDR3 sequences listed, just over 20% were seen once; the top ten hold approximately 13%. The sequenced sample was PBMCs or a T cell subset sorted from them (not recorded which). All receptors derive from an adult woman who had mild COVID-19 (a few samples of this study predate the infection). Cell type and time point are not known.

The chain carries TRBV7-2 and TRBJ2-4; no clear D. Trimming removed 1 base at V and 6 bases at J, with 7 bases between. This CDR3 is 13 amino acids long. The V gene's germline CDR1 is SGHTA and CDR2 FQGNSA. CDR3 protein: CASSLGSVNIQYF. The CDR3 DNA reads as TGTGCCAGCAGCTTAGGTTCCGTAAACATTCAGTACTTC.

This chain joins TRBV20-1 and TRBJ2-7; TRBD1 aligns across 7 bases. The junction had 4 bases not matched to a gene; V was cut back by 3 bases and J by 2 bases. CDR3 length: 13 amino acids. Germline V gives CDR1 DFQATT, CDR2 SNEGSKA (reference sequence). The DNA for the CDR3 is TGCAGTGCTAGGGGGGACAGCCCCTACGAGCAGTACTTC. Translating gives CSARGDSPYEQYF.

V usage is TRBV11-3 and J usage is TRBJ2-7, with 8 bases aligning to TRBD2. Germline values: CDR1 SGHNT, CDR2 YENEEA. V trimming: 3 bases; J trimming: 2 bases; junction bases outside the gene matches: 3. The CDR3 length is 14 residues. CDR3 in DNA: TGTGCCAGCAGCTTCCGGACTAGCCCCTACGAGCAGTACTTC. Translating it yields CASSFRTSPYEQYF.

This clonotype was found a few times. The rearrangement joins TRBV28 to TRBJ1-4; D perhaps matches TRBD1 (5 bases). The CDR3 extends over 14 amino acids. Germline CDR1 is MDHEN and CDR2 is SYDVKM. Trimming removed 5 bases at V and 5 bases at J, with 12 bases between. The CDR3 DNA reads TGTGCCAGCAGTAGACGACAGCTAAATGAAAAACTGTTTTTT. Encoded protein: CASSRRQLNEKLFF.

This clonotype has more than one count but fewer than ten. The V gene is TRBV6-2 or TRBV6-3, the J gene TRBJ2-7; no reliable D call. Trimming took 8 bases from V and 7 from J, leaving 21 bases between them. CDR1 and CDR2 from the germline V gene are MNHEY and SVGEGT. This CDR3 is built from 14 residues. Here the CDR3 reads CASRVDGASWEQYF. In DNA form, the CDR3 reads TGTGCCAGCCGTGTGGACGGTGCCTCGTGGGAGCAGTACTTC.

The V call is TRBV30, the J call TRBJ1-6, with no clear D. The CDR3 totals 13 residues. V was shortened by 4 bases and J by 9 bases, with 13 bases between the two germline ends. Germline V lookup: CDR1 GTSNPN, CDR2 SVGIG (reference sequence). The CDR3 sequence: CAWTAAKGSPLHF. For the CDR3, the DNA is TGTGCCTGGACGGCAGCCAAAGGTTCACCCCTCCACTTT. Drawing the rest from reference TRBV30 and TRBJ1-6, the complete variable domain is SQTIHQWPATLVQPVGSPLSLECTVEGTSNPNLYWYRQAAGRGLQLLFYSVGIGQISSEVPQNLSASRPQDRQFILSSKKLLLSDSGFYLCAWTAAKGSPLHFGNGTRLTVT.

This clonotype has a handful of counts. The chain joins TRBV24-1 to TRBJ2-7, with TRBD2 as a possible D gene (5 bases). CDR3 length: 16 amino acids. Germline lookup yields CDR1 KGHDR and CDR2 SFDVKD. Between the trimmed V and J ends, which lost 1 base and 2 bases, there was a span of 14 bases. CDR3 residues: CATSDFNRPLAYEQYF. Here the CDR3 DNA reads TGTGCCACCAGTGATTTCAACAGACCACTAGCCTACGAGCAGTACTTC.

V usage is TRBV12-3 or TRBV12-4 and J usage is TRBJ2-2; TRBD1 is a possible D gene (5 bases). There are 14 residues in the CDR3. V was trimmed by 5 bases and J by 8 bases, leaving 15 bases between them. As DNA, the CDR3 is TGTGCCAGCAGTCAGCCTCTCAGGGCTGGGGAGCTGTTTTTT. Protein product: CASSQPLRAGELFF.

This clonotype was seen a handful of times. This chain uses TRBV5-8 with TRBJ2-3; D gene unclear. Trimming took 2 bases from V and 0 from J, leaving 7 bases between them. CDR3 size: 14 residues. Per germline, CDR1 SGHTS and CDR2 YDEGEE. The CDR3 nucleotides read TGTGCCAGCAGCTTATACCCGAGCACAGATACGCAGTATTTT. It encodes CASSLYPSTDTQYF.

This clonotype was found a few times. This sequence joins TRBV9 and TRBJ2-3; unclear D gene. Trimming cost V 0 bases and J 8 bases, with 7 bases left between them. Germline CDR1 is SGDLS and CDR2 is YYNGEE. The CDR3 runs to 12 residues. This CDR3 is CASSVGAGTQYF. Here the CDR3 DNA reads TGTGCCAGCAGCGTAGGGGCTGGTACGCAGTATTTT. Supplemented by reference TRBV9 and TRBJ2-3, the full variable domain reads DSGVTQTPKHLITATGQRVTLRCSPRSGDLSVYWYQQSLDQGLQFLIQYYNGEERAKGNILERFSAQQFPDLHSELNLSSLELGDSALYFCASSVGAGTQYFGPGTRLTVL.

This clonotype was detected a few times. V is TRBV2 and J is TRBJ1-2; D remains ambiguous. The germline V gene has CDR1 SNHLY and CDR2 FYNNEI. The V end was cut by 2 bases, the J end by 2 bases, with 12 bases between. The CDR3 consists of 15 residues. The CDR3 loop is CASSESDRRNYGYTF. CDR3 DNA sequence: TGTGCCAGCAGTGAATCGGACCGACGAAACTATGGCTACACCTTC. The variable domain in full, completed from reference TRBV2 and TRBJ1-2, reads EPEVTQTPSHQVTQMGQEVILRCVPISNHLYFYWYRQILGQKVEFLVSFYNNEISEKSEIFDDQFSVERPDGSNFTLKIRSTKLEDSAMYFCASSESDRRNYGYTFGSGTRLTVV.

The V gene is TRBV29-1, the J gene TRBJ2-7; 10 bases line up with TRBD2. Germline CDR1 SQVTM, CDR2 ANQGSEA. The CDR3 is 13 residues long. After removal of 6 bases from V and 3 bases from J, the junction contained 5 bases not matched to a gene. The CDR3 reads CSVLLAGFYEQYF. The CDR3 bases are TGCAGCGTGCTACTAGCGGGATTCTACGAGCAGTACTTC.

This clonotype was seen more than once but under ten times. The chain combines TRBV20-1 with TRBJ2-1; TRBD2 aligns across 7 bases. The CDR3 length is 19 residues. Germline V gene data show CDR1 as DFQATT and CDR2 as SNEGSKA (reference sequence). The ends lost 0 bases at V and 3 bases at J; junction bases unmatched: 17. This chain's CDR3 is CSARDWPSGLPGGYNEQFF. The CDR3 DNA reads as TGCAGTGCTAGAGATTGGCCTAGCGGTCTACCCGGGGGCTACAATGAGCAGTTCTTC.

This chain uses TRBV7-6 with TRBJ2-2, with 9 bases matching TRBD2. Germline V gives CDR1 SGHVS, CDR2 FNYEAQ. V dropped 5 bases and J dropped 4; count of bases not matched to a gene: 8. The CDR3 consists of 16 residues. CDR3 nucleotide sequence: TGTGCCAGCAGCCCGTTATCTAGCGGGGCCACCGGGGAGCTGTTTTTT. The encoded protein is CASSPLSSGATGELFF. Using reference TRBV7-6 and TRBJ2-2 for the parts outside the CDR3, the full variable domain is GAGVSQSPRYKVTKRGQDVALRCDPISGHVSLYWYRQALGQGPEFLTYFNYEAQQDKSGLPNDRFSAERPEGSISTLTIQRTEQRDSAMYRCASSPLSSGATGELFFGEGSRLTVL.

This clonotype has only a few counts. The chain is built from TRBV20-1 and TRBJ1-5; no definite D call. This CDR3 comprises 13 residues. The V end was cut by 3 bases, the J end by 9 bases, with 15 bases between. The V gene's germline CDR1 is DFQATT and CDR2 SNEGSKA (reference sequence). The CDR3, as DNA: TGCAGTGCTAGTCCAGTGACCGGGAGGCCCCAGCATTTT. Its protein product is CSASPVTGRPQHF.

There are a few counts of this clonotype. This rearrangement joins TRBV20-1 to TRBJ1-1, with no clear D. V was cut by 2 bases and J by 5 bases, with 15 bases left in between. The CDR3 length is 14 residues. Germline V gene sequence: CDR1 DFQATT, CDR2 SNEGSKA (reference sequence). The CDR3 reads CSARIAAIGTEAFF. CDR3 nucleotides: TGCAGTGCTAGAATTGCAGCTATAGGGACTGAAGCTTTCTTT.

This clonotype came up a few times. The V gene is TRBV18, the J gene TRBJ1-1, with 8 bases identical to TRBD1. The ends lost 3 bases at V and 4 bases at J; junction bases unmatched: 7. CDR1 and CDR2 (germline): KGHSH, LQKENI. This CDR3 spans 15 amino acids. The CDR3 region is CASSPGQVKGTEAFF. The DNA of the CDR3 is TGTGCCAGCTCACCGGGACAGGTGAAGGGCACTGAAGCTTTCTTT.

V usage is TRBV5-1 and J usage is TRBJ2-2; no clear D. The CDR3 length is 16 residues. Trimming removed 0 bases at V and 1 base at J, with 10 bases between. The germline CDR1 and CDR2 sequences are SGHRS and YFSETQ. The CDR3 region has the DNA TGCGCCAGCAGCTTGGGTGAGCGCCAGAACACCGGGGAGCTGTTTTTT. It encodes CASSLGERQNTGELFF.

This clonotype was counted only a few times. V usage is TRBV5-1 and J usage is TRBJ2-6; D gene uncertain. This CDR3 is built from 13 residues. The germline gives CDR1 SGHRS, CDR2 YFSETQ. Trimming left V 0 bases short and J 6 bases short, with 4 bases between. The CDR3 DNA follows: TGCGCCAGCAGCTTGGATATGGCCAACGTCCTGACTTTC. This sequence encodes CASSLDMANVLTF. Looking up the rest from reference TRBV5-1 and TRBJ2-6 gives the full variable domain: KAGVTQTPRYLIKTRGQQVTLSCSPISGHRSVSWYQQTPGQGLQFLFEYFSETQRNKGNFPGRFSGRQFSNSRSEMNVSTLELGDSALYLCASSLDMANVLTFGAGSRLTVL.

The chain carries TRBV2 and TRBJ1-5, with no clear D. This CDR3 is built from 14 residues. CDR1 is SNHLY and CDR2 is FYNNEI in the germline V gene. Trimming shortened V by 7 bases and J by 0 bases, and 10 bases separated the two germline ends. As DNA, the CDR3 is TGTGCCAGCAAGGCGGGATATAGCAATCAGCCCCAGCATTTT. Encoded protein: CASKAGYSNQPQHF.

This clonotype was counted only a few times. The rearrangement links TRBV25-1 to TRBJ2-7, with D possibly matching TRBD2 (6 bases). The CDR3 is 16 amino acids. V was shortened by 4 bases and J by 3 bases, with 19 bases between the two germline ends. Germline assignment: CDR1 MGHDK and CDR2 SYGVNS. For the CDR3, the DNA is TGTGCCAGCAGTGGTATAGCGTTTCCCGGGGGCTACGAGCAGTACTTC. Translated: CASSGIAFPGGYEQYF.